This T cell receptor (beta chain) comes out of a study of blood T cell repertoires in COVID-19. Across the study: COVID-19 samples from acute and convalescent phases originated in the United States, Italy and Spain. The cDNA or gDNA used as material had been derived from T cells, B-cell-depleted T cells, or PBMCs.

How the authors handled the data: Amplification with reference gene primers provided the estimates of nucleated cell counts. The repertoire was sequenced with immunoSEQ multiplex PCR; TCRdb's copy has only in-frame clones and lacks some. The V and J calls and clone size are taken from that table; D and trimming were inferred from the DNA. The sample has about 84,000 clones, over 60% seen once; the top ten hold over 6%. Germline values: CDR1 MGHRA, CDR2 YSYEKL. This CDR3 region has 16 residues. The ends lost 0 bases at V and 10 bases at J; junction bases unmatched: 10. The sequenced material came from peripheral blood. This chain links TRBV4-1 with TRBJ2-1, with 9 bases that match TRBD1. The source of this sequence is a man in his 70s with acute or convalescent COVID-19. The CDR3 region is CASSQDPTGGPREQFF. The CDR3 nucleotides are TGCGCCAGCAGCCAAGATCCGACAGGGGGGCCCCGGGAGCAGTTCTTC.